This TCR beta chain was obtained from a study of beta chain features in type 1 diabetes. Expressed TCRB transcripts got sequenced, as all isolated RNA was reverse transcribed. The assay was immunoSEQ multiplex PCR, and TCRdb's table has in-frame clones only and misses some. This sample carries 200,000 to 250,000 clones, 9.6% of them seen once, and the ten largest clones take 0.03% to 0.035%. CD45RO/CCR7/CD25/CD127/CD95/CD27 staining was used to isolate CD4+ naive, central memory, regulatory and stem cell-like memory cells by sorting. Whole-study findings and limits: Patients and controls would share equally any PCR tilt toward shorter templates.

This clone was observed a handful of times. Its antigen is unknown. CDR1 and CDR2 from the germline V gene are ENHRY and SYGVKD. The CDR3 covers 17 residues. V lost 6 bases to trimming and J lost 5 bases; unmatched junction nucleotides: 14. The clonotype originates from a woman under 30 in good health. Specimen: naive CD4+ T cells from blood. The genes are TRBV10-3 and TRBJ1-1; 11 bases align to TRBD1. In DNA form, the CDR3 reads TGTGCCATCAGGGGAGGACAGGGGGCGAAGGAACGGACTGAAGCTTTCTTT. It encodes CAIRGGQGAKERTEAFF.